The T cell receptor (beta chain) described here comes from a study of cytomegalovirus exposure and HLA in healthy donors. Study-level results: TRBV6-2, TRBV6-3 and some other V segments were excluded as indistinguishable. Within the data, a cluster of highly shared sequence variants was likely a sequencing artifact. Several of the most significant clusters appeared, in a later analysis, to be linked to common viral pathogens.

The V and J ends lost 2 bases and 6 bases, in that order; junction bases with no gene match: 1. This CDR3 has 12 residues. In germline, CDR1 is SEHNR, CDR2 FQNEAQ (reference sequence). As to this clone: What it binds is not known.

Amplification used 60 Vbeta primers and 13 Jbeta primers. TCRdb's table, derived via immunoSEQ multiplex PCR, lists solely in-frame clones and lacks some. The table shows 150,000 to 200,000 clones, with about 76% occurring only once. The sequenced sample consisted of PBMCs. The TCR originated in a male donor in good health and CMV-seropositive. The chain employs TRBV7-9 and TRBJ2-7, with 7 positions matching TRBD1. CDR3 protein: CASSLRGLEQYF. The DNA for the CDR3 is TGTGCCAGCAGCTTAAGGGGGCTCGAGCAGTACTTC.